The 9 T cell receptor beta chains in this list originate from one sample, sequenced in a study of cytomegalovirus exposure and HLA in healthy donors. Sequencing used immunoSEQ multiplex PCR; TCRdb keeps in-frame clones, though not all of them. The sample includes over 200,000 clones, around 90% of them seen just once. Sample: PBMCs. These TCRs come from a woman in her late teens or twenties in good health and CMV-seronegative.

In DNA form, the CDR3 reads TGTGCCAGCAGTGAACCCCCGGTTTATGGGACAGTCGACACCGGGGAGCTGTTTTTT. It translates to CASSEPPVYGTVDTGELFF. The genes are TRBV9 and TRBJ2-2; 7 bases are a match to TRBD1. The junction had 19 bases not matched to a gene; V was cut back by 5 bases and J by 3 bases. The germline CDR1 and CDR2 sequences are SGDLS and YYNGEE. The CDR3 loop spans 19 amino acids.

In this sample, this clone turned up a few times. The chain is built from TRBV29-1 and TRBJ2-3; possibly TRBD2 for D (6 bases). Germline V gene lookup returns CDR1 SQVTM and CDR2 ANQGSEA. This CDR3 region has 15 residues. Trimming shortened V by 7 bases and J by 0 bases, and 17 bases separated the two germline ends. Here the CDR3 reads CSACEGGTSTDTQYF. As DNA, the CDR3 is TGCAGCGCCTGTGAGGGCGGGACTAGCACAGATACGCAGTATTTT.

The CDR3 here is CASSYGTAYEQYF. The CDR3 DNA is TGTGCCAGCAGTTATGGGACAGCCTACGAGCAGTACTTC. The rearrangement links TRBV28 to TRBJ2-7, with 7 bases that match TRBD1. The CDR3 totals 13 residues. V lost 4 bases to trimming and J lost 2 bases; unmatched junction nucleotides: 2. Per the germline V gene, CDR1 is MDHEN and CDR2 is SYDVKM.

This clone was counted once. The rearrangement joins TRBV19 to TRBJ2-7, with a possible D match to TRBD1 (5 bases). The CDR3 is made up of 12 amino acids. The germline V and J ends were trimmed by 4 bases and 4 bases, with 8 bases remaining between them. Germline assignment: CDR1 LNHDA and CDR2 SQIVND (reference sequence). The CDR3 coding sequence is TGTGCCAGTAGTAATGACAGATACGAGCAGTACTTC. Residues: CASSNDRYEQYF.

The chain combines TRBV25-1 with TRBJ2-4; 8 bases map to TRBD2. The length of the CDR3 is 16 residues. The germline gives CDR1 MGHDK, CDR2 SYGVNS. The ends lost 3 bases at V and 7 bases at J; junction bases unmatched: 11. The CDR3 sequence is CASSDIRSGSMNIQYF. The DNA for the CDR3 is TGTGCCAGCAGTGACATTCGGAGCGGGAGTATGAACATTCAGTACTTC.

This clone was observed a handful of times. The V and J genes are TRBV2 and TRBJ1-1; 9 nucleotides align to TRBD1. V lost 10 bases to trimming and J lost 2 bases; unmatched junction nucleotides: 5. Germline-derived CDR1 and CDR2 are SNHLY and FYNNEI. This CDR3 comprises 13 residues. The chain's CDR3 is CANRQGENTEAFF. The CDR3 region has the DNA TGTGCCAACAGACAGGGGGAAAACACTGAAGCTTTCTTT.

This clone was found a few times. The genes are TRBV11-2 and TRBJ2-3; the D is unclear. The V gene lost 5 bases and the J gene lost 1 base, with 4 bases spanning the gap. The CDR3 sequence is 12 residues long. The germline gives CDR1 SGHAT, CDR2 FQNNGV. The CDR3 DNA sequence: TGTGCCAGCAGCCCCGGCACAGATACGCAGTATTTT. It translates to CASSPGTDTQYF.

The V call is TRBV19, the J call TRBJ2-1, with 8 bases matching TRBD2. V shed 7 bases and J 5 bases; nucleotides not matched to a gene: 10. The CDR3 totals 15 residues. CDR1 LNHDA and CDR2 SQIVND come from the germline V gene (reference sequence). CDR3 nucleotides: TGTGCCAGTACCCTAAGCGGGAGAAGGGACAATGAGCAGTTCTTC. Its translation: CASTLSGRRDNEQFF.

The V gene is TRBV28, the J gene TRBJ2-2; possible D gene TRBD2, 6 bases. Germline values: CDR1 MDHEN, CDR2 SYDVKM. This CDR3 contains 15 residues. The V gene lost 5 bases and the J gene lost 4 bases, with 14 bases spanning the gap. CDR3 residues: CASSPRLVSTGELFF. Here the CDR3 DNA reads TGTGCCAGCAGTCCCCGACTAGTAAGCACCGGGGAGCTGTTTTTT.